This T cell receptor beta chain originates from a study of beta chain features in type 1 diabetes. With V trimmed by 6 bases and J by 4 bases, 11 bases remained unmatched. CDR1 MGHRA and CDR2 YSYEKL come from the germline V gene. The CDR3 has 16 residues. What was sequenced were expressed TCRB transcripts, since all of the isolated RNA had been reverse transcribed. The protocol was immunoSEQ multiplex PCR, while the TCRdb copy is restricted to in-frame clones and leaves out a portion. The repertoire consists of about 660,000 clones, with around 15% occurring once and the leading ten covering just under 0.04%. Every single donor gave one heparinised blood draw, and these averaged roughly 120 mL. CD45RO/CCR7/CD25/CD127/CD95/CD27 staining was used to isolate CD4+ naive, central memory, regulatory and stem cell-like memory cells by sorting. For this clone: Its antigen remains unidentified.

Overall study results and limits: There was a moderate but significant shortening of TCRB CDR3s in all four CD4+ subsets of Type 1 diabetes patients.

Sequencing was performed on naive CD4+ T cells from blood. The chain has TRBV4-1 and TRBJ2-2; 7 bases align to TRBD1. The clonotype comes from a man younger than 35 with type 1 diabetes. The CDR3: CASSHNDRDSTGELFF. Written as DNA, the CDR3 is TGCGCCAGCAGTCATAACGACAGGGATAGCACCGGGGAGCTGTTTTTT.